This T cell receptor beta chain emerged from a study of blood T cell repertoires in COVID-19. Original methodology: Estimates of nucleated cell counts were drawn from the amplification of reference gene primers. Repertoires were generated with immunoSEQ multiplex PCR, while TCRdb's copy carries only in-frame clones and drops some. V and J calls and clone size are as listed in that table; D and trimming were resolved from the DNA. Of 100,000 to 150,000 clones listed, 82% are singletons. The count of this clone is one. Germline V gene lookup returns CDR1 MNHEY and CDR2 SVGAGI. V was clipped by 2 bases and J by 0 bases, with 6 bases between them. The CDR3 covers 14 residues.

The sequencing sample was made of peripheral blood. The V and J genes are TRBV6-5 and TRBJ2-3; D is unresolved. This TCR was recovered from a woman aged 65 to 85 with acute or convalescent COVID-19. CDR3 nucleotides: TGTGCCAGCAGTTACAGGCGGAGCACAGATACGCAGTATTTT. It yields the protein CASSYRRSTDTQYF.